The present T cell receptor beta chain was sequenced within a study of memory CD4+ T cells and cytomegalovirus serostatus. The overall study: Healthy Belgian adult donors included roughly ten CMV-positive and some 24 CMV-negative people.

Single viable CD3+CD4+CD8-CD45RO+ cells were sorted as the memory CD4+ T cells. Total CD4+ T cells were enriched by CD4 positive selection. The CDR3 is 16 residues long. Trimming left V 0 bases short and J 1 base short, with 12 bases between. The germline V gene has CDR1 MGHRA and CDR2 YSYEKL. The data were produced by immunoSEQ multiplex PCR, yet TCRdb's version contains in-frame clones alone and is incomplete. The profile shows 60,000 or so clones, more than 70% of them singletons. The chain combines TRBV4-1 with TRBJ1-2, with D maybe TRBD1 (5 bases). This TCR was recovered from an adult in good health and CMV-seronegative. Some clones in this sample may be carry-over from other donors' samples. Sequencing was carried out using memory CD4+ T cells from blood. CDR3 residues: CASSQDRGRDNYGYTF. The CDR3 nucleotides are TGCGCCAGCAGCCAAGATCGGGGCAGGGATAACTATGGCTACACCTTC.